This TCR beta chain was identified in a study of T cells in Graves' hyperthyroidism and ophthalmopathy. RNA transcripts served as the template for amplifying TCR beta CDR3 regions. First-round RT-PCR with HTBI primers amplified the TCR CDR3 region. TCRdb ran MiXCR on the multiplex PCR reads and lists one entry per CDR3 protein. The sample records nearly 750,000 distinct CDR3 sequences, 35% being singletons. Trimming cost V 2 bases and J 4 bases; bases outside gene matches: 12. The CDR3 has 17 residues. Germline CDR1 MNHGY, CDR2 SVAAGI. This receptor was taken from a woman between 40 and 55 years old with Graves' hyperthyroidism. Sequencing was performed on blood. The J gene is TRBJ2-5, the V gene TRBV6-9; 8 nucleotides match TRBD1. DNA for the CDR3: TGTGCCAGCAGTTATCCCACAGGGGGAGGTGGAATAGAGACCCAGTACTTC. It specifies CASSYPTGGGGIETQYF.